These 15 T cell receptor beta chains came from one sample sequenced in a study of OX40 agonist ivuxolimab in advanced cancers. Only in-frame clones appear in the TCRdb table, and some are missing; sequencing was by immunoSEQ multiplex PCR. Of 65,000 to 85,000 clones in the sample, approximately 86% are singletons; the top ten hold about 2.1%. This specimen was CD4+ or CD8+ T cells sorted from blood, taken in a trial of the OX40 agonist ivuxolimab. The receptors here all came from an adult with an advanced solid tumor such as melanoma, head and neck, liver or kidney cancer.

This chain links TRBV28 with TRBJ2-7; D is possibly TRBD2 (5 bases). CDR3 length equals 11 residues. Trimming shortened V by 6 bases and J by 3 bases, and 6 bases separated the two germline ends. Germline CDR1 and CDR2: MDHEN and SYDVKM. CDR3 nucleotide sequence: TGTGCCAGCAGAGGGAGCTACGAGCAGTACTTC. It specifies CASRGSYEQYF.

As concerns this clone: This sample includes further DNA sequences coding for the same CDR3. The rearrangement joins TRBV29-1 to TRBJ2-3, with TRBD1 as a possible D gene (6 bases). Trimming shortened V by 3 bases and J by 3 bases, and 13 bases separated the two germline ends. The CDR3 length is 14 residues. Germline V CDR1 and CDR2: SQVTM, ANQGSEA. The CDR3: CSVDRPQGTDTQYF. CDR3 coding DNA: TGCAGCGTTGACAGGCCCCAGGGGACAGATACGCAGTATTTT.

The V call is TRBV10-3, the J call TRBJ1-3; tentatively, D is TRBD1 (5 bases). The CDR3 totals 15 residues. Germline V gives CDR1 ENHRY, CDR2 SYGVKD. V lost 0 bases to trimming and J lost 4 bases, with 10 bases between them. CDR3 DNA sequence: TGTGCCATCAGTGAGTCCCCAGGGTACGGAAACACCATATATTTT. Translating gives CAISESPGYGNTIYF.

The chain employs TRBV29-1 and TRBJ2-1, with a weak D call TRBD1 (5 bases). The V gene's germline CDR1 is SQVTM and CDR2 ANQGSEA. The CDR3 consists of 13 residues. With 4 bases removed from V and 5 bases from J, the gap between germline ends came to 12 bases. The CDR3 coding sequence is TGCAGCGTTGCCGCCAGGGTGGACAATGAGCAGTTCTTC. It encodes CSVAARVDNEQFF.

The rearrangement uses TRBV5-4 and TRBJ2-2; the match to TRBD1 covers 8 bases. This CDR3 comprises 17 residues. The V gene's germline CDR1 is SGHNT and CDR2 YYREEE (reference sequence). Unmatched junction bases numbered 11, after V lost 4 bases and J lost 3 bases. The CDR3: CASSLGQGGRHTGELFF. The CDR3, as DNA: TGTGCCAGCAGCCTAGGACAGGGCGGAAGACACACCGGGGAGCTGTTTTTT.

The chain is built from TRBV7-9 and TRBJ2-3; no definite D call. The V gene's germline CDR1 is SEHNR and CDR2 FQNEAQ (reference sequence). V was clipped by 7 bases and J by 2 bases, with 16 bases between them. This CDR3 has 15 residues. DNA of the CDR3: TGTGCCAGCAACGACCCTCACACATCCACAGATACGCAGTATTTT. It codes for CASNDPHTSTDTQYF.

V and J are TRBV28 and TRBJ2-7, with D perhaps matching TRBD1 (6 bases). V was shortened by 6 bases and J by 4 bases, with 13 bases between the two germline ends. Germline CDR1 and CDR2: MDHEN and SYDVKM. The CDR3 consists of 13 residues. The CDR3 DNA reads as TGTGCCAGCAGGCTTACAGGGATTTACGAGCAGTACTTC. This sequence encodes CASRLTGIYEQYF. Complete variable domain (other parts from reference TRBV28 and TRBJ2-7): DVKVTQSSRYLVKRTGEKVFLECVQDMDHENMFWYRQDPGLGLRLIYFSYDVKMKEKGDIPEGYSVSREKKERFSLILESASTNQTSMYLCASRLTGIYEQYFGPGTRLTVT.

V and J are TRBV7-2 and TRBJ2-3; D might be TRBD2 (6 bases). Looked up from germline, CDR1 is SGHTA and CDR2 is FQGNSA. This CDR3 is 14 amino acids long. Trimming cost V 5 bases and J 3 bases, with 12 bases left between them. The CDR3 here is CASSAMGLTDTQYF. CDR3 DNA sequence: TGTGCCAGCAGCGCCATGGGACTGACAGATACGCAGTATTTT.

This clone was seen a single time. The chain is built from TRBV5-1 and TRBJ1-3, with D maybe TRBD1 (5 bases). V lost 1 base, J lost 0 bases, and 11 bases lay in between. Looked up from germline, CDR1 is SGHRS and CDR2 is YFSETQ. This CDR3 contains 16 residues. The CDR3: CASSLSGATSGNTIYF. CDR3 sequence (DNA): TGCGCCAGCAGCTTGTCCGGGGCAACCTCTGGAAACACCATATATTTT.

V is TRBV2 and J is TRBJ2-1; D is unclear. The CDR3 is 11 amino acids. The germline V gene encodes CDR1 SNHLY and CDR2 FYNNEI. With 7 bases removed from V and 7 bases from J, the gap between germline ends came to 8 bases. This chain's CDR3 is CASIETNEQFF. CDR3 nucleotides: TGTGCCAGCATAGAGACGAATGAGCAGTTCTTC.

This chain joins TRBV5-1 and TRBJ2-1; maybe TRBD1 (6 bases). The ends were cut back, 5 bases at V and 15 bases at J, with 21 bases in the middle. Germline values: CDR1 SGHRS, CDR2 YFSETQ. The CDR3 is 13 residues long. CDR3 sequence: CASRLSYRDPGFF. The CDR3 coding sequence is TGCGCCAGCAGGCTTAGTTACAGGGACCCGGGGTTCTTC.

This chain links TRBV6-1 with TRBJ1-2; 7 bases align to TRBD1. This CDR3 is built from 15 residues. Germline V gene sequence: CDR1 MNHNS, CDR2 SASEGT. After removal of 6 bases from V and 3 bases from J, the junction contained 10 bases not matched to a gene. The CDR3 loop reads CASSVQTGFDYGYTF. DNA for the CDR3: TGTGCCAGCAGCGTGCAGACAGGGTTCGACTATGGCTACACCTTC.

This sequence joins TRBV5-1 and TRBJ2-7; 7 nucleotides agree with TRBD1. CDR3 size: 14 residues. After removal of 1 base from V and 6 bases from J, the junction contained 7 bases not matched to a gene. Germline values: CDR1 SGHRS, CDR2 YFSETQ. For the CDR3, the DNA is TGCGCCAGCAGCTTGAAAGGAGACAGGGTCGAGCAGTACTTC. This sequence encodes CASSLKGDRVEQYF.

Worth noting for this clone: The sample carries other DNA sequences with the same CDR3. The chain is built from TRBV29-1 and TRBJ2-5; D ambiguous. Germline V gene data show CDR1 as SQVTM and CDR2 as ANQGSEA. The CDR3 has 11 amino acids. The V and J ends lost 4 bases and 2 bases respectively, with 5 bases between them. CDR3 region: CSVGPQETQYF. The CDR3, as DNA: TGCAGCGTTGGACCTCAAGAGACCCAGTACTTC.

The chain couples TRBV10-1 to TRBJ2-3, with unresolved D. CDR1 and CDR2 from the germline V gene are WNHNN and SYGVQD (reference sequence). This CDR3 region has 13 residues. V was pared by 4 bases and J by 1 base, with 6 bases between. CDR3 loop: CASSAAGTDTQYF. The CDR3 nucleotides are TGCGCCAGCAGTGCGGCGGGCACAGATACGCAGTATTTT.